Here is one T cell receptor (beta chain) with its context. The junction departs from germline at one end; a sequencing error may be responsible. Clones were read by immunoSEQ multiplex PCR, and TCRdb kept only the in-frame ones, dropping some. The sample shows roughly 6,100 clones, about 90% of them seen only once. This sample was included in a study of blood T cell repertoires in COVID-19. About the study: Specimens from acute and convalescent COVID-19 originated in the United States, Italy and Spain.

CDR3 length: 16 amino acids. Germline V gives CDR1 SSHAT, CDR2 FNYEAQ (reference sequence). V usage is TRBV7-7 and J usage is TRBJ2-5, with TRBD1 matching 8 bases. What was sequenced was peripheral blood. This clonotype originated in a human donor in a cohort sampled during active COVID-19. The CDR3 nucleotides read TGTGCTAGCAGCATCGGACAGGGCGCTTTAGGGGAGACCCAGTACTTC. This encodes CASSIGQGALGETQYF.